The rows below give T cell receptor beta chains drawn from one sample of a study of blood T cell repertoires in COVID-19. Generated by immunoSEQ multiplex PCR, the TCRdb table keeps only in-frame clones and is missing some. The repertoire holds 35,000 to 50,000 clones, with over 65% as singletons. The specimen sequenced was peripheral blood. The receptors derive from a man aged 50 to 59 with active or convalescent COVID-19. CDR3s include the opening cysteine and the closing phenylalanine or tryptophan. Fields, in order: V gene, J gene, CDR3 protein.

v_call: TRBV12-5; j_call: TRBJ2-1; cdr3_aa: CASGFDSSEQFF
v_call: TRBV7-8; j_call: TRBJ2-3; cdr3_aa: CASSLRSLDTQYF
v_call: TRBV4-1; j_call: TRBJ1-2; cdr3_aa: CASSLDDRGIYGYTF
v_call: TRBV19; j_call: TRBJ2-5; cdr3_aa: CASIEETQYF
v_call: TRBV2; j_call: TRBJ2-2; cdr3_aa: CASSGQINTGELFF
v_call: TRBV7-3; j_call: TRBJ2-7; cdr3_aa: CASSLRLGGHEQYF
v_call: TRBV25-1; j_call: TRBJ2-5; cdr3_aa: CASSETGLETQYF
v_call: TRBV9; j_call: TRBJ1-2; cdr3_aa: CASGFEGGIFYGYTF
v_call: TRBV5-1; j_call: TRBJ1-1; cdr3_aa: CASSLGTGANTEAFF
v_call: TRBV24-1; j_call: TRBJ2-6; cdr3_aa: CATSEGGAGANVLTF
v_call: TRBV6-4; j_call: TRBJ1-5; cdr3_aa: CASSRRGSNQPQHF
v_call: TRBV6-1; j_call: TRBJ2-1; cdr3_aa: CASSEEAGGPYNEQFF
v_call: TRBV15; j_call: TRBJ1-2; cdr3_aa: CATSRVDAWSFYGYTF
v_call: TRBV18; j_call: TRBJ2-7; cdr3_aa: CASSPSDHRGYEQYF